This record concerns one TCR beta chain sequence. Its antigen is not known. Method: immunoSEQ multiplex PCR; TCRdb's copy keeps in-frame clones and lacks some. The sample yields 400,000 to 500,000 clones, 65% to 80% seen once. This sample is part of a study of shared clonotypes between healthy human individuals. Study-level findings and limits: Only blood underwent sampling, and tissue repertoires likely differ.

Trimming stripped 5 bases from V and 4 bases from J, with 8 bases between. The CDR3 runs 13 residues. Germline V gives CDR1 SEHNR, CDR2 FQNEAQ (reference sequence). Sequencing input: PBMCs. The chain combines TRBV7-9 with TRBJ2-2; D gene ambiguous. The clonotype originates from a woman between 40 and 50 years old in good health. Some clones in this sample may be carry-over from other donors' samples. As DNA, the CDR3 is TGTGCCAGCAGCCCGGACGGCACCGGGGAGCTGTTTTTT. The encoded protein is CASSPDGTGELFF.